A selection of T cell receptor beta chains follows, all from one sample in a study of blood T cell repertoires in COVID-19. TCRdb's copy holds only in-frame clones and misses some; the assay was immunoSEQ multiplex PCR. Here the sample spans some 40,000 clones, over 75% being singletons. Material: peripheral blood. The source of these receptors is a woman of 80 years or more with acute or convalescent COVID-19. Both conserved end residues are part of each CDR3. The order of the fields is clone size, V gene, D gene, J gene, CDR3 DNA, CDR3 protein. D genes are given only for firm matches. Only part of the rows carry a size: once, few, many, or a class if the clone is expanded.

>NA|TRBV5-5|NA|TRBJ2-7
TGTGCCAGCAGCTTGCAAACAGGGTCCTACGAGCAGTACTTC
CASSLQTGSYEQYF
>NA|TRBV28|TRBD1|TRBJ1-2
TGTGCCAGCAGTTCGGCGGGCGGGCAGGGGGACTATGGCTACACCTTC
CASSSAGGQGDYGYTF
>once|TRBV7-2|TRBD1|TRBJ2-6
TGTGCCAGCACCCTCAGGACAGGCTCGGGGGCCAACGTCCTGACTTTC
CASTLRTGSGANVLTF
>NA|TRBV5-4|TRBD1|TRBJ1-2
TGTGCCAGCAGCTTGGCCGGGACAGGGGGAACCTACACCTTC
CASSLAGTGGTYTF
>NA|TRBV30|NA|TRBJ2-4
TGTGCCTGGACGGCCCGAGGGGGATTAGCCAAAAACATTCAGTACTTC
CAWTARGGLAKNIQYF
>NA|TRBV28|NA|TRBJ1-6
TGTGCCAGCAGTTTCCCTCAGGGGATGGATAATTCACCCCTCCACTTT
CASSFPQGMDNSPLHF
>NA|TRBV28|TRBD1|TRBJ2-7
TGTGCCAGCAGTACGCCGGGACAGGGGGCAAGGGAGCAGTACTTC
CASSTPGQGAREQYF
>once|TRBV28|TRBD1|TRBJ2-3
TGTGCCAGCATCTCAGGGGGCCCGACCCCAGTGGGTACGCAGTATTTT
CASISGGPTPVGTQYF
>NA|TRBV13|TRBD2|TRBJ2-3
TGTGCCAGCAGCTTCAGACGGGAGGGTGGAGATACGCAGTATTTT
CASSFRREGGDTQYF
>once|TRBV29-1|NA|TRBJ1-2
TGCAGCGTTGAGCTCGGAACCTCGGGGTATGGCTACACCTTC
CSVELGTSGYGYTF
>NA|TRBV3-1/TRBV3-2|TRBD2|TRBJ2-7
TGTGCCAGCAGCACGGGACTAGCGGGAGGGGGCTACGAGCAGTACTTC
CASSTGLAGGGYEQYF
>NA|TRBV30|TRBD1|TRBJ2-3
TGTGCCTGGAAGAACCGGGACAGGGTACCCAATACGCAGTATTTT
CAWKNRDRVPNTQYF
>NA|TRBV5-1|TRBD2|TRBJ2-3
TGCGCCAGCAGCTCGGACGGGAGGGGGTCCGATACGCAGTATTTT
CASSSDGRGSDTQYF
>NA|TRBV24-1|TRBD2|TRBJ2-5
TGTGCCCCCTGGGACTATCAAGAGACCCAGTACTTC
CAPWDYQETQYF
>NA|TRBV28|NA|TRBJ2-3
TGTGCCAGCTCCCCGGTGGGGCAGGGTACAGATACGCAGTATTTT
CASSPVGQGTDTQYF
>NA|TRBV11-2|NA|TRBJ2-5
TGTGCCAGCAGCTTAGGGCAAAAAGAGACCCAGTACTTC
CASSLGQKETQYF
>NA|TRBV10-3|TRBD2|TRBJ2-1
TGTGCCACCCGGGGGGGGGCAGGGACTCCTTACAATGAGCAGTTCTTC
CATRGGAGTPYNEQFF
>once|TRBV5-1|NA|TRBJ2-5
TGCGCCAGCAGTATGCTGGGGGCTTTGGAGACCCAGTACTTC
CASSMLGALETQYF
>NA|TRBV27|NA|TRBJ2-7
TGTGCCAGCAGTTTATCGGGGCGCGTCGAGCAGTACTTC
CASSLSGRVEQYF
>NA|TRBV28|NA|TRBJ2-5
TGTGCCAGCAGTCAGTCAGGGGTAAAAGAGACCCAGTACTTC
CASSQSGVKETQYF
>once|TRBV11-2|TRBD2|TRBJ2-1
TGTGCCAGCAGCTTGAGTAGCGGGAGGGCCGGGAATGAGCAGTTCTTC
CASSLSSGRAGNEQFF
>once|TRBV5-1|NA|TRBJ1-1
TGCGCCAGCAGCTTGGGGCAGGGCGGGAACACTGAAGCTTTCTTT
CASSLGQGGNTEAFF
>NA|TRBV7-2|NA|TRBJ1-3
TGTGCCAGCAGCTTAGCACACTCTGGAAACACCATATATTTT
CASSLAHSGNTIYF
>NA|TRBV28|TRBD1|TRBJ1-5
TGTGCCGCCCGGGACAGGGGGTTTTATAGCAATCAGCCCCAGCATTTT
CAARDRGFYSNQPQHF
>NA|TRBV12-3/TRBV12-4|NA|TRBJ2-7
TGTGCCAGCAGCCAACTGGGGCCCTACGAGCAGTACTTC
CASSQLGPYEQYF
>NA|TRBV28|TRBD2|TRBJ2-3
TGTGCCAGCACCTCCCACGTCGGCGGGAGGTCAGATACGCAGTATTTT
CASTSHVGGRSDTQYF
>NA|TRBV7-2|NA|TRBJ2-1
TGTGCCAGCAGCTTAGGAGTTCGGGGGAGTGGTAATGAGCAGTTCTTC
CASSLGVRGSGNEQFF
>NA|TRBV3-1/TRBV3-2|NA|TRBJ2-3
TGTGCCAGCAGCCAAGATGTCGGGGTCCCTACAGATACGCAGTATTTT
CASSQDVGVPTDTQYF
>NA|TRBV7-9|TRBD2|TRBJ2-1
TGTGCCAGCAGCCAAGCGGGAGGTGCATTGAATGAGCAGTTCTTC
CASSQAGGALNEQFF
>NA|TRBV5-6|TRBD1|TRBJ2-7
TGTGCCAGCAGCTGGACCGGGACAGGGGGAATATACGAGCAGTACTTC
CASSWTGTGGIYEQYF
>NA|TRBV5-8|NA|TRBJ1-1
TGTGCCAGCAGCTTGACGGGGGGTCGCACTGAAGCTTTCTTT
CASSLTGGRTEAFF
>NA|TRBV5-1|NA|TRBJ2-2
TGCGCCAGCGCTCCAGGCATTGGGTTCGGGAACACCGGGGAGCTGTTTTTT
CASAPGIGFGNTGELFF
>NA|TRBV11-3|NA|TRBJ1-3
TGTGCCAGCAGCCAGGAGGGGTTTGCTGGAAACACCATATATTTT
CASSQEGFAGNTIYF
>NA|TRBV19|NA|TRBJ1-1
TGTGCCAGTAGTAAAAGGACAGAGAACACTGAAGCTTTCTTT
CASSKRTENTEAFF
>NA|TRBV5-6|NA|TRBJ1-1
TGTGCCACTCACCGGGAAGACACTGAAGCTTTCTTT
CATHREDTEAFF
>NA|TRBV25-1|NA|TRBJ1-5
TGTGCCCAGCACAGCAGTTCTAATCAGCCCCAGCATTTT
CAQHSSSNQPQHF
>NA|TRBV5-4|TRBD2|TRBJ2-3
TGTGCCAGCAGCCCTGAATCGCCGGGACTAGCGGGACGTACGCAGTATTTT
CASSPESPGLAGRTQYF
>NA|TRBV19|TRBD2|TRBJ2-1
TGTGCCAGTAGCGGTCGCGGGAGCTCACTTGAGCAGTTCTTC
CASSGRGSSLEQFF
>NA|TRBV2|NA|TRBJ1-4
TGTGCCAGCAGTACGTATGCGGCGAATGAAAAACTGTTTTTT
CASSTYAANEKLFF
>NA|TRBV5-1|NA|TRBJ1-1
TGCGCCAGCAGCTTGGCGTACTCCGGTTACGAAGCTTTCTTT
CASSLAYSGYEAFF
>NA|TRBV15|NA|TRBJ2-1
TGTGCCACCAGCGGCCCGGAGGCGAGCTCCTACAATGAGCAGTTCTTC
CATSGPEASSYNEQFF
>NA|TRBV4-1|TRBD1|TRBJ2-5
TGCGCCAGCAGCCGACAGGGGTATGGAGAGACCCAGTACTTC
CASSRQGYGETQYF
>once|TRBV5-1|TRBD2|TRBJ2-2
TGCGCCAGCAGCTTGGCTAGCGGGAGGGCCTCCGGGGAGCTGTTTTTT
CASSLASGRASGELFF
>NA|TRBV29-1|TRBD2|TRBJ2-5
TGCAGCGCCCCGGGACTAGCGGGAGTTACGTACCAAGAGACCCAGTACTTC
CSAPGLAGVTYQETQYF
>once|TRBV29-1|NA|TRBJ1-1
TGCAGCGTTGGGCTCGGAGAGCATAACACTGAAGCTTTCTTT
CSVGLGEHNTEAFF
>NA|TRBV28|TRBD2|TRBJ2-1
TGTGCCAGCAGTTTATTCGGTAGCGGGAGCGGGGATGAGCAGTTCTTC
CASSLFGSGSGDEQFF
>NA|TRBV19|NA|TRBJ1-3
TGTGCCAGTACTCCAGGGAACTCTGGAAACACCATATATTTT
CASTPGNSGNTIYF
>NA|TRBV10-2|TRBD1|TRBJ2-7
TGCGCCAGCAGTGAGCCCCGGACAGGGATAGCCTACGAGCAGTACTTC
CASSEPRTGIAYEQYF